This TCR beta chain stems from a study of naive and memory T cell subsets. Two oligonucleotides, mixed equimolar, formed the beta constant-region primer covering TRBC1 and TRBC2. Nested alpha and beta constant-region primers with the SP2 primer drove four PCR rounds on ligated cDNA. TCRdb itself ran the UMI-ligation and nested PCR reads through MiXCR, one entry per CDR3 protein. Of 150,000 or so distinct CDR3 sequences listed, roughly 20% are singletons. Study-wide findings and caveats: Naive repertoires, especially CD8, held a few larger clonotypes, possibly memory cells re-expressing CD45RA. Over 90% of naive TCR sequences appeared only once after error correction, unlike memory subsets.

This CDR3 has 14 amino acids. Germline V CDR1 and CDR2: MNHEY, SVGAGI. The V end was cut by 5 bases, the J end by 2 bases, with 10 bases between. CD8 T cells were positively selected from what remained after CD4 positive selection. Cells stained for CD3, CD4, CD8, CD45RA and CD27 were sorted into four subsets. This clonotype was detected only a few times. The antigen remains undetermined. This chain uses TRBV6-5 with TRBJ2-1, with D perhaps TRBD1 (6 bases). Sequenced input: naive CD4+ T cells from blood. The origin of this receptor is a human donor in good health. The CDR3 region is CASSRTAPYNEQFF. CDR3 nucleotides: TGTGCCAGCAGTCGGACAGCTCCCTACAATGAGCAGTTCTTC.